What follows are 4 T cell receptor beta chains derived from one specimen sequenced in a study of beta chain features in type 1 diabetes listed by TCRdb under 2018. The library was made by the immunoSEQ multiplex PCR assay. All of the isolated RNA was reverse transcribed with the High Capacity cDNA Reverse Transcription Kit, so expressed TCRB transcripts were sequenced. What TCRdb holds here is the immuneACCESS table cut down to in-frame rearrangements. Part of the clones is not present; checked against another copy, under half of the missing clones reflect an unresolved V gene, and the others are unexplained. This sample has over 700,000 clones in its table, and 15% to 20% of those were observed once. About 0.02% of the sample comes from the top ten. The sequencing input was naive CD4+ T cells from blood. The meaning of the sample's cell subset or site label: true naive CD4+ T cells. The origin of the receptors is a woman aged 18 to 35 in good health.

The rearrangement joins TRBV11-1 to TRBJ2-7; the match to TRBD1 covers 10 bases. From germline, CDR1 is SGHAT and CDR2 FQDESV (reference sequence). CDR3 size: 15 residues. J lost 1 base, V lost 5 bases, and 5 bases had no gene match. The CDR3 DNA reads TGTGCCAGCAGCCGGGGACAGGGGAGGTCCTACGAGCAGTACTTC. It yields the protein CASSRGQGRSYEQYF.

The genes are TRBV4-1 and TRBJ1-2; 7 positions match TRBD1. Germline V CDR1 and CDR2: MGHRA, YSYEKL. The J segment lost 6 bases and the V segment lost 5 bases, leaving 6 bases of the junction unmatched. CDR3 length: 13 residues. The CDR3 DNA reads TGCGCCAGCAGCTACCGGGACAGACATGGCTACACCTTC. It specifies CASSYRDRHGYTF.

V and J are TRBV7-9 and TRBJ2-3; 7 nucleotides agree with TRBD1. V lost 8 bases to trimming and J lost 2 bases; unmatched junction nucleotides: 10. CDR1 and CDR2 (germline): SEHNR, FQNEAQ (reference sequence). CDR3 length: 15 amino acids. The CDR3 bases are TGTGCCAGCGGCCGACAGGGACAGATCACAGATACGCAGTATTTT. Its translation is CASGRQGQITDTQYF. The entire variable domain, with the rest obtained from reference TRBV7-9 and TRBJ2-3, is as follows: DTGVSQNPRHKITKRGQNVTFRCDPISEHNRLYWYRQTLGQGPEFLTYFQNEAQLEKSRLLSDRFSAERPKGSFSTLEIQRTEQGDSAMYLCASGRQGQITDTQYFGPGTRLTVL.

The rearrangement uses TRBV2 and TRBJ2-3, with TRBD1 matching over 9 bases. The trim removed 4 bases at V and 2 bases at J, leaving 7 bases unmatched. CDR1 and CDR2 (germline): SNHLY, FYNNEI. The CDR3 length is 16 residues. The CDR3 protein is CASSAYGTGNTDTQYF. The CDR3 coding sequence is TGTGCCAGCAGTGCCTACGGGACAGGGAACACAGATACGCAGTATTTT.